Presented here are 23 T cell receptor beta chains from one specimen sequenced in a study of post-analysis software for immune sequencing data. Points from the study as a whole: In patients, TRBV5-6, TRBV5-1 and TRBV20-1 belonged to four or five TRBV segments found more frequently than in controls.

Prepared libraries of TCR beta cDNA carried unique molecular identifiers. TCRdb re-called the PCR reads through MiXCR, storing one row per CDR3 protein. Altogether some 690,000 distinct CDR3 sequences are present, about 60% being singletons, with the ten largest covering roughly 12%. These receptors lack a known antigen. Sequencing used blood. Every receptor here comes from a girl aged 2 to 9 with multiple sclerosis.

The CDR3 reads CASSAGTGTYEQYF. For the CDR3, the DNA is TGTGCCAGCAGCGCCGGGACAGGGACCTACGAGCAGTACTTC. This chain uses TRBV7-2 with TRBJ2-7; TRBD1 matches 9 bases. J lost 2 bases, V lost 5 bases, and 4 bases had no gene match. The germline gives CDR1 SGHTA, CDR2 FQGNSA. The CDR3 spans 14 residues.

The chain employs TRBV10-3 and TRBJ2-5, with D unresolved. Trimming took 6 bases from V and 1 from J, leaving 9 bases between them. Germline CDR1 and CDR2: ENHRY and SYGVKD. The CDR3 has 13 residues. The CDR3 region is CAIRSGAQETQYF. CDR3 nucleotides: TGTGCCATCAGGTCAGGAGCCCAAGAGACCCAGTACTTC.

There are a few counts of this clonotype. This chain joins TRBV5-1 and TRBJ2-3, with 14 bases identical to TRBD2. CDR3 size: 17 residues. Germline values: CDR1 SGHRS, CDR2 YFSETQ. V dropped 4 bases and J dropped 6; count of bases not matched to a gene: 10. The CDR3 DNA is TGCGCCAGCAGCGCGACTAGCGGGGGGGGCTCCGGGGATACGCAGTATTTT. Its protein product is CASSATSGGGSGDTQYF.

This clonotype was detected only a few times. This chain joins TRBV5-1 and TRBJ2-1; 11 nucleotides agree with TRBD2. V was pared by 2 bases and J by 1 base, with 2 bases of the junction left unmatched. The CDR3 is made up of 16 amino acids. Germline CDR1 and CDR2: SGHRS and YFSETQ. The CDR3 DNA is TGCGCCAGCAGCTTACTAGCGGGAGCTTCCTACAATGAGCAGTTCTTC. Translation gives CASSLLAGASYNEQFF.

V is TRBV10-3 and J is TRBJ2-4; 8 nucleotides align to TRBD1. The DNA end is a closer match to TRBJ2-7, so the J assignment may be wrong. Germline V gene lookup returns CDR1 ENHRY and CDR2 SYGVKD. CDR3 size: 15 residues. CDR3 DNA sequence: TGTGCCATCAGTGAGGGGACAGGTATGCAGTACGAGCAGTACTTC. This gives the protein CAISEGTGMQYEQYF.

This chain links TRBV7-6 with TRBJ2-1; D possibly uses TRBD1 or TRBD2 (6 bases each). Germline V gene lookup returns CDR1 SGHVS and CDR2 FNYEAQ. V gave up 3 bases and J gave up 5 bases, with 14 bases separating them. The CDR3 is made up of 15 amino acids. CDR3 bases: TGTGCCAGCAGCTTCGAGGGGGGTATGGACAATGAGCAGTTCTTC. Amino acids: CASSFEGGMDNEQFF. The variable domain in full, completed from reference TRBV7-6 and TRBJ2-1, reads GAGVSQSPRYKVTKRGQDVALRCDPISGHVSLYWYRQALGQGPEFLTYFNYEAQQDKSGLPNDRFSAERPEGSISTLTIQRTEQRDSAMYRCASSFEGGMDNEQFFGPGTRLTVL.

The chain uses TRBV12-3 or TRBV12-4 and TRBJ2-6; unclear D gene. Between the trimmed V and J ends, which lost 5 bases and 7 bases, there was a span of 3 bases. This CDR3 is built from 11 residues. The CDR3 sequence is CASSPANVLTF. In nucleotides, the CDR3 is TGTGCCAGCAGTCCCGCCAACGTCCTGACTTTC.

The V and J genes are TRBV6-6 and TRBJ2-7, with D tentatively TRBD1 (5 bases). Germline loops: CDR1 MNHNY, CDR2 SVGAGI (reference sequence). The CDR3 is made up of 14 amino acids. The germline V and J ends were trimmed by 6 bases and 0 bases, with 12 bases remaining between them. The CDR3 sequence is CASSPRVPSYEQYF. In nucleotides, the CDR3 is TGTGCCAGCAGCCCCAGGGTCCCCTCCTACGAGCAGTACTTC.

The chain combines TRBV2 with TRBJ1-2, with 7 nucleotides matching TRBD1. The germline V gene encodes CDR1 SNHLY and CDR2 FYNNEI. This CDR3 comprises 14 residues. V dropped 6 bases and J dropped 4; count of bases not matched to a gene: 8. The CDR3: CASRDTGTVYGYTF. DNA of the CDR3: TGTGCCAGCAGAGATACCGGGACAGTCTATGGCTACACCTTC.

The V and J genes are TRBV3-1 and TRBJ2-1; TRBD2 agrees at 9 bases. CDR3 length: 16 amino acids. The germline V gene has CDR1 LGHDT and CDR2 YNNKEL (reference sequence). Trimming cost V 6 bases and J 7 bases; bases outside gene matches: 13. This CDR3 reads CASRGDGSGGRNEQFF. For the CDR3, the DNA is TGTGCCAGCAGAGGGGACGGTAGCGGGGGAAGGAATGAGCAGTTCTTC.

The table lists this clonotype with many counts. CDR3 nucleotide sequence: TGTGCCAGCAGTGGCGGGAGCACAGATACGCAGTATTTT. It yields the protein CASSGGSTDTQYF. The chain recombines TRBV9 with TRBJ2-3; possibly TRBD2 for D (5 bases). Germline V gene sequence: CDR1 SGDLS, CDR2 YYNGEE. The CDR3 consists of 13 residues. V lost 5 bases and J 0 bases, leaving 7 bases between the germline ends. Combining the CDR3 with reference TRBV9 and TRBJ2-3 gives the whole variable domain DSGVTQTPKHLITATGQRVTLRCSPRSGDLSVYWYQQSLDQGLQFLIQYYNGEERAKGNILERFSAQQFPDLHSELNLSSLELGDSALYFCASSGGSTDTQYFGPGTRLTVL.

The V and J genes are TRBV3-1 and TRBJ2-1, with 7 bases matching TRBD2. This CDR3 has 15 residues. Germline CDR1 LGHDT, CDR2 YNNKEL (reference sequence). V was pared by 4 bases and J by 2 bases, with 5 bases of the junction left unmatched. The chain's CDR3 is CASSPWREPYNEQFF. The CDR3 coding sequence is TGTGCCAGCAGCCCCTGGCGGGAGCCCTACAATGAGCAGTTCTTC.

The chain combines TRBV20-1 with TRBJ1-2; 9 positions agree with TRBD1. The CDR3 extends over 15 amino acids. Per the germline V gene, CDR1 is DFQATT and CDR2 is SNEGSKA (reference sequence). Trimming removed 6 bases from V and 1 base from J; junction bases left unmatched: 9. The CDR3 coding sequence is TGCAGTGCCGCCGGGACAGGGTTAGGTAACTATGGCTACACCTTC. Translating gives CSAAGTGLGNYGYTF.

This clonotype was detected only a few times. The gene calls are TRBV7-9 and TRBJ2-7; D may be TRBD2 (6 bases). The ends were cut back, 4 bases at V and 1 base at J, with 11 bases in the middle. Germline V gene data show CDR1 as SEHNR and CDR2 as FQNEAQ (reference sequence). The CDR3 has 14 amino acids. The CDR3 bases are TGTGCCAGCAGCTCCCCACGGGGGTCCTACGAGCAGTACTTC. This encodes CASSSPRGSYEQYF.

V gene TRBV6-2 or TRBV6-3 combines with J gene TRBJ2-5; D gene uncertain. The better agreement between TRBJ2-7 and the DNA end casts doubt on the J call. This CDR3 spans 16 amino acids. Germline V CDR1 and CDR2: MNHEY, SVGEGT. CDR3 residues: CASSYSASKKEYEQYF. DNA of the CDR3: TGTGCCAGCAGTTACTCGGCGAGTAAAAAGGAGTACGAGCAGTACTTC.

This clonotype was detected only a few times. The chain couples TRBV12-3 or TRBV12-4 to TRBJ2-7, with 16 bases that match TRBD2. V lost 6 bases to trimming and J lost 1 base; unmatched junction nucleotides: 0. The CDR3 consists of 15 residues. CDR3 sequence: CASRGLAGGSYEQYF. The DNA for the CDR3 is TGTGCCAGCAGGGGACTAGCGGGAGGGTCCTACGAGCAGTACTTC.

As to this clonotype: The junction differs from germline at one of its ends, possibly a read error. This chain links TRBV12-3 or TRBV12-4 with TRBJ2-5; TRBD1 agrees at 7 bases. The CDR3 consists of 15 residues. CDR3 residues: CVSSLVVGTAETQYF. The CDR3 DNA follows: TGTGTCAGCAGTTTAGTGGTGGGGACAGCGGAGACCCAGTACTTC.

The sample holds a few counts of this clonotype. The rearrangement links TRBV12-3 or TRBV12-4 to TRBJ2-3; D might be TRBD2 (6 bases). The CDR3 covers 17 residues. Trimming removed 6 bases at V and 1 base at J, with 20 bases between. The DNA of the CDR3 is TGTGCCAGCAGGCCGACCCAACTAGCTGACGGCACAGATACGCAGTATTTT. This gives the protein CASRPTQLADGTDTQYF.

J is TRBJ2-4 and V is TRBV7-6; 7 nucleotides align to TRBD2. The J call may be mistaken, given a closer DNA end match to TRBJ2-7. Germline V gene sequence: CDR1 SGHVS, CDR2 FNYEAQ. The CDR3 is 14 amino acids. The CDR3 region is CASSSGTISYEQYF. For the CDR3, the DNA is TGTGCCAGCAGCTCCGGGACTATCTCCTACGAGCAGTACTTC.

J is TRBJ1-1 and V is TRBV29-1; TRBD1 might be the D (5 bases). The CDR3 is 13 residues long. V was pared by 6 bases and J by 8 bases, with 19 bases between. CDR1 SQVTM and CDR2 ANQGSEA come from the germline V gene. This chain's CDR3 is CSVARQLTSEAFF. The CDR3 nucleotides read TGCAGCGTGGCTCGACAGCTTACTAGCGAAGCTTTCTTT. Looking up the rest from reference TRBV29-1 and TRBJ1-1 gives the full variable domain: SAVISQKPSRDICQRGTSLTIQCQVDSQVTMMFWYRQQPGQSLTLIATANQGSEATYESGFVIDKFPISRPNLTFSTLTVSNMSPEDSSIYLCSVARQLTSEAFFGQGTRLTVV.

This clonotype came up a few times. The V and J genes are TRBV5-1 and TRBJ2-1; 15 nucleotides line up with TRBD2. Germline V lookup: CDR1 SGHRS, CDR2 YFSETQ. The CDR3 consists of 17 residues. V gave up 2 bases and J gave up 7 bases; unmatched junction bases: 7. The CDR3 bases are TGCGCCAGCAGCTTTGGGACTAGCGGGAGGTTGCAGAATGAGCAGTTCTTC. It yields the protein CASSFGTSGRLQNEQFF.

This chain uses TRBV15 with TRBJ1-2; perhaps TRBD1 as D (5 bases). The CDR3 consists of 14 residues. Trimming cost V 6 bases and J 3 bases, with 14 bases left between them. Germline CDR1 is LNHNV and CDR2 is YYDKDF (reference sequence). The CDR3 sequence: CATRGAGPYYGYTF. Here the CDR3 DNA reads TGTGCCACCAGAGGGGCAGGACCCTACTATGGCTACACCTTC.

This clonotype appeared a few times. The chain joins TRBV9 to TRBJ1-5; the D gene is possibly TRBD1 (6 bases). The germline V gene has CDR1 SGDLS and CDR2 YYNGEE. V was cut by 3 bases and J by 5 bases, with 12 bases left in between. This CDR3 is built from 14 residues. CDR3 loop: CASSATGLHQPQHF. Written as DNA, the CDR3 is TGTGCCAGCAGCGCGACAGGTTTACATCAGCCCCAGCATTTT. Drawing the rest from reference TRBV9 and TRBJ1-5, the complete variable domain is DSGVTQTPKHLITATGQRVTLRCSPRSGDLSVYWYQQSLDQGLQFLIQYYNGEERAKGNILERFSAQQFPDLHSELNLSSLELGDSALYFCASSATGLHQPQHFGDGTRLSIL.